This T cell receptor (beta chain) was captured in a study of patients and donors after allogeneic stem cell transplantation. This clonotype turned up a few times. One entry per CDR3 protein results from TCRdb running MiXCR on the RT-PCR reads. This table holds over 400,000 distinct CDR3 sequences, more than 15% found once. This TCR derives from a human donor who was either an allogeneic HSCT recipient or a stem cell or donor lymphocyte infusion donor (not recorded which). It is not recorded whose cells these are; they may come from a transplant donor. The sequencing sample was made of blood, either unsorted or a sorted T cell fraction (not recorded which).

The CDR3 region has the DNA TGCAGTGCTAGAGTCGACCCAGAGACCCAGTACTTC. It codes for CSARVDPETQYF. The V call is TRBV20-1, the J call TRBJ2-5; no clear D gene. Germline CDR1 reads DFQATT; CDR2 reads SNEGSKA (reference sequence). The germline V and J ends were trimmed by 1 base and 4 bases, with 7 bases remaining between them. CDR3 length: 12 amino acids.